Listed here are 18 T cell receptor beta chains from one sample, sequenced in a study of early T cells in non-severe SARS-CoV-2 infection. TCRdb processed the 5' RACE reads anew with MiXCR; each CDR3 protein has one entry. The data contain 75,000 or so distinct CDR3 sequences, roughly 12% of them singletons. The sequenced sample was whole blood. The receptors were gathered from an adult who was a healthcare worker with PCR-confirmed SARS-CoV-2 infection or an uninfected control (not recorded which).

The chain carries TRBV2 and TRBJ1-5; no reliable D call. The CDR3 covers 15 residues. Per the germline V gene, CDR1 is SNHLY and CDR2 is FYNNEI. Between the trimmed V and J ends, which lost 6 bases and 0 bases, there was a span of 12 bases. The CDR3 coding sequence is TGTGCCAGCAGGGCGACGGTTTATAGCAATCAGCCCCAGCATTTT. The encoded protein is CASRATVYSNQPQHF.

By proportion, this clonotype is medium-sized. The chain joins TRBV2 to TRBJ2-3; TRBD2 matches at 9 bases. Trimming removed 4 bases from V and 3 bases from J; junction bases left unmatched: 5. The V gene's germline CDR1 is SNHLY and CDR2 FYNNEI. CDR3 size: 15 residues. CDR3 region: CASSGLAGITDTQYF. The CDR3 DNA sequence: TGTGCCAGCAGTGGGCTAGCGGGGATAACAGATACGCAGTATTTT.

The V and J genes are TRBV7-2 and TRBJ2-2; 7 nucleotides match TRBD1. Germline CDR1 and CDR2: SGHTA and FQGNSA. V lost 6 bases, J lost 6 bases, and 7 bases stayed unmatched. This CDR3 is built from 14 residues. CDR3 amino acids: CASSPTGAAGELFF. The CDR3 region has the DNA TGTGCCAGCAGTCCCACAGGGGCGGCCGGGGAGCTGTTTTTT.

About this clonotype itself: One end of the junction is discordant with germline, which a read error may explain. This chain uses TRBV18 with TRBJ2-7; 8 nucleotides match TRBD1. The CDR3 runs 15 residues. Germline-derived CDR1 and CDR2 are KGHSH and LQKENI. The CDR3 sequence: CASSQDRGRPYEQYF. CDR3 bases: TGTGCCAGCTCACAAGACAGGGGCCGACCCTATGAGCAGTACTTC.

In this sample, this clonotype turned up a few times. V gene TRBV2 combines with J gene TRBJ1-1; 8 nucleotides align to TRBD1. Germline V gene lookup returns CDR1 SNHLY and CDR2 FYNNEI. The CDR3 length is 13 residues. With V trimmed by 7 bases and J by 5 bases, 6 bases remained unmatched. The chain's CDR3 is CASTTTGGTEAFF. CDR3 coding DNA: TGTGCCAGCACCACCACAGGGGGAACTGAAGCTTTCTTT.

V usage is TRBV9 and J usage is TRBJ2-3, with D possibly TRBD2 on 6 matching bases. This CDR3 is built from 16 residues. V lost 2 bases to trimming and J lost 4 bases, with 17 bases between them. Germline V lookup: CDR1 SGDLS, CDR2 YYNGEE. The CDR3 sequence: CASSVFGDWGSDTQYF. CDR3 in DNA: TGTGCCAGCAGCGTTTTCGGGGACTGGGGCTCAGATACGCAGTATTTT.

This clonotype was counted at least ten times. The chain employs TRBV7-6 and TRBJ1-3; TRBD1 aligns across 11 bases. Germline CDR1 and CDR2: SGHVS and FNYEAQ. CDR3 length equals 15 residues. The V segment lost 5 bases and the J segment 2 bases; nucleotides outside the gene matches: 2. The CDR3, as DNA: TGTGCCAGCAGCCGGACAGGGGGCACTGGAAACACCATATATTTT. This codes for CASSRTGGTGNTIYF. Full variable domain (remainder filled in from reference TRBV7-6 and TRBJ1-3): GAGVSQSPRYKVTKRGQDVALRCDPISGHVSLYWYRQALGQGPEFLTYFNYEAQQDKSGLPNDRFSAERPEGSISTLTIQRTEQRDSAMYRCASSRTGGTGNTIYFGEGSWLTVV.

The chain couples TRBV4-1 to TRBJ2-7; the match to TRBD1 covers 7 bases. V dropped 3 bases and J dropped 2; count of bases not matched to a gene: 7. Germline V gives CDR1 MGHRA, CDR2 YSYEKL. The length of the CDR3 is 15 residues. CDR3 sequence reads: CASSHYDTGAYEQYF. The CDR3 nucleotides read TGCGCCAGCAGCCATTATGACACAGGGGCCTACGAGCAGTACTTC.

This clonotype has a handful of counts. The V and J genes are TRBV12-3 or TRBV12-4 and TRBJ2-7; TRBD1 might be the D (5 bases). V shed 5 bases and J shed 0 bases, with 14 bases lying between them. The CDR3 has 15 residues. CDR3 sequence (DNA): TGTGCCAGCAGTCAGGGAATCATGAGCTCCTACGAGCAGTACTTC. This gives the protein CASSQGIMSSYEQYF.

This chain joins TRBV10-3 and TRBJ1-1; 11 nucleotides match TRBD1. V shed 2 bases and J 7 bases; nucleotides not matched to a gene: 9. The length of the CDR3 is 16 residues. Germline V gives CDR1 ENHRY, CDR2 SYGVKD. In DNA, the CDR3 is TGTGCCATCAGTGAGGATCGGACAGGGGGCTCAGGTGAAGCTTTCTTT. This sequence encodes CAISEDRTGGSGEAFF.

V and J are TRBV6-5 and TRBJ2-1; 9 bases line up with TRBD2. Germline trimming cut 6 bases from V and 0 bases from J; bases unmatched to any gene: 3. The CDR3 contains 15 residues. Per germline, CDR1 MNHEY and CDR2 SVGAGI. In DNA form, the CDR3 reads TGTGCCAGCAGAGCGGGGGGAAGCTCCTACAATGAGCAGTTCTTC. It translates to CASRAGGSSYNEQFF.

This clonotype was observed at least ten times. The chain has TRBV20-1 and TRBJ1-4, with 7 bases fitting TRBD1. The CDR3 totals 12 residues. CDR1 is DFQATT and CDR2 is SNEGSKA in the germline V gene (reference sequence). V shed 5 bases and J 8 bases; nucleotides not matched to a gene: 5. The CDR3 here is CSAYRGGEKLFF. CDR3 bases: TGCAGTGCTTACAGGGGCGGCGAAAAACTGTTTTTT.

This chain links TRBV30 with TRBJ2-3; 8 bases are shared with TRBD2. The CDR3 has 19 amino acids. Germline V gene data show CDR1 as GTSNPN and CDR2 as SVGIG (reference sequence). The J segment lost 5 bases and the V segment lost 0 bases, leaving 19 bases of the junction unmatched. Written as DNA, the CDR3 is TGTGCCTGGAGTGTTGGGACCTTAGGGACTAGTCCCGAGGGAGATACGCAGTATTTT. Residues: CAWSVGTLGTSPEGDTQYF. The entire variable domain, with the rest obtained from reference TRBV30 and TRBJ2-3, is as follows: SQTIHQWPATLVQPVGSPLSLECTVEGTSNPNLYWYRQAAGRGLQLLFYSVGIGQISSEVPQNLSASRPQDRQFILSSKKLLLSDSGFYLCAWSVGTLGTSPEGDTQYFGPGTRLTVL.

This clonotype was seen at least ten times. This chain joins TRBV13 and TRBJ2-3; TRBD2 agrees at 12 bases. V shed 4 bases and J 0 bases; nucleotides not matched to a gene: 8. CDR3 size: 18 residues. Germline values: CDR1 PRHDT, CDR2 FYEKMQ (reference sequence). In DNA, the CDR3 is TGTGCCAGCAGCTCCCCGGGACTAGCGGGCCCTAGCACAGATACGCAGTATTTT. Encoded protein: CASSSPGLAGPSTDTQYF.

This chain joins TRBV10-3 and TRBJ2-5, with 8 bases that match TRBD2. With V trimmed by 10 bases and J by 3 bases, 25 bases remained unmatched. Germline V gives CDR1 ENHRY, CDR2 SYGVKD. CDR3 size: 19 residues. CDR3 region: CATKKGLGAQSGVEETQYF. In DNA, the CDR3 is TGTGCCACCAAAAAGGGACTAGGAGCACAAAGCGGGGTTGAAGAGACCCAGTACTTC.

This clonotype was seen repeatedly, ten times or more. This sequence joins TRBV12-3 or TRBV12-4 and TRBJ2-3, with unresolved D. The ends were cut back, 4 bases at V and 1 base at J, with 12 bases in the middle. The CDR3 has 15 amino acids. CDR3 bases: TGTGCCAGCAGTTCTGTCGGTACGGGCACAGATACGCAGTATTTT. Its protein is CASSSVGTGTDTQYF.

This clonotype has more than one count but fewer than ten. This chain joins TRBV7-2 and TRBJ2-3, with 7 bases fitting TRBD1. The germline CDR1 and CDR2 sequences are SGHTA and FQGNSA. The CDR3 sequence is 14 residues long. V shed 5 bases, J shed 2 bases, and the junction held 4 bases outside the gene matches. The CDR3 protein is CASSVTGDTDTQYF. The CDR3 region has the DNA TGTGCCAGCAGCGTTACAGGGGACACAGATACGCAGTATTTT.

This chain uses TRBV24-1 with TRBJ2-5; D not resolved. Germline values: CDR1 KGHDR, CDR2 SFDVKD. V was shortened by 4 bases and J by 5 bases, with 19 bases between the two germline ends. The CDR3 loop spans 16 amino acids. The DNA of the CDR3 is TGTGCCACCAGTGACCCGCGGCCCCCTGGAAAGGAGACCCAGTACTTC. Translating it yields CATSDPRPPGKETQYF.